The present T cell receptor beta chain was sequenced within a study of shared clonotypes between healthy human individuals. Overall study: Three plates were used per donor for CD4 naive, three for CD4 memory, two for CD8 naive and one for CD8 memory.

Overall study results and limits: Generally, naive subsets came out with larger estimated richness than memory subsets.

This clone was found once. The antigen remains unidentified. Trimming took 1 base from V and 5 from J; bases not matched to a gene: 7. This CDR3 is built from 15 residues. Germline CDR1 LGHNA, CDR2 YSLEER. Assay execution took place at the deep level. Assay: immunoSEQ multiplex PCR; the TCRdb copy retains only in-frame clones and omits some. The data show some 1.5 million clones, 95% to 99% seen once. Sequences were obtained from naive CD4+ T cells sorted from blood. Subset denoted: CD45RA+ positively selected. This TCR was recovered from a young man in good health. The gene calls are TRBV4-3 and TRBJ2-5, with 7 bases aligning to TRBD2. CDR3 nucleotides: TGCGCCAGCAGCCAAGTGGCGGGAGAGGGGGAGACCCAGTACTTC. Its protein is CASSQVAGEGETQYF.